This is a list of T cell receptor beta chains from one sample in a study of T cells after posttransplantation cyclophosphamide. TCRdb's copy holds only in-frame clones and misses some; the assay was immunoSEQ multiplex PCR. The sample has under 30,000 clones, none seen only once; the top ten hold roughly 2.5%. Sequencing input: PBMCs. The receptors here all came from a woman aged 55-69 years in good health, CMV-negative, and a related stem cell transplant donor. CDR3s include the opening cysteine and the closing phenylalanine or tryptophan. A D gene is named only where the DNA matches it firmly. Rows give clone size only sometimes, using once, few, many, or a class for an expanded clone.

cdr3_aa: CASSQTGGSQPQHF; cdr3_nt: TGTGCCAGCAGCCAGACAGGGGGCAGTCAGCCCCAGCATTTT; v_call: TRBV5-5; j_call: TRBJ1-5; d_call: TRBD1; clone_size: NA
cdr3_aa: CASSLTAGWGDTQYF; cdr3_nt: TGTGCCAGCAGTCTAACAGCGGGATGGGGGGATACGCAGTATTTT; v_call: TRBV28; j_call: TRBJ2-3; d_call: TRBD2; clone_size: few
cdr3_aa: CASSVGDFLDTQYF; cdr3_nt: TGTGCCAGCAGCGTAGGGGACTTCTTAGATACGCAGTATTTT; v_call: TRBV9; j_call: TRBJ2-3; d_call: NA; clone_size: NA
cdr3_aa: CASSLGQQATGELFF; cdr3_nt: TGTGCCAGCAGCTTAGGACAACAGGCCACCGGGGAGCTGTTTTTT; v_call: TRBV11-2; j_call: TRBJ2-2; d_call: NA; clone_size: many
cdr3_aa: CASSSNRVGYTF; cdr3_nt: TGTGCCAGCAGCTCCAACAGGGTTGGCTACACCTTC; v_call: TRBV11-2; j_call: TRBJ1-2; d_call: NA; clone_size: many
cdr3_aa: CASSVVSANTGELFF; cdr3_nt: TGTGCCAGCAGCGTAGTGTCAGCGAACACCGGGGAGCTGTTTTTT; v_call: TRBV9; j_call: TRBJ2-2; d_call: NA; clone_size: NA
cdr3_aa: CASSNRNEQFF; cdr3_nt: TGTGCCAGCAGCAATCGGAATGAGCAGTTCTTC; v_call: TRBV7-9; j_call: TRBJ2-1; d_call: NA; clone_size: many
cdr3_aa: CASRGGGALVNEQFF; cdr3_nt: TGTGCCAGCAGGGGCGGAGGGGCTTTAGTCAATGAGCAGTTCTTC; v_call: TRBV11-1; j_call: TRBJ2-1; d_call: NA; clone_size: NA
cdr3_aa: CASSQQGSVNTQYF; cdr3_nt: TGTGCCAGCAGCCAACAAGGCAGCGTGAATACGCAGTATTTT; v_call: TRBV7-3; j_call: TRBJ2-3; d_call: NA; clone_size: few
cdr3_aa: CASSYFERGRETQYF; cdr3_nt: TGTGCCAGCAGTTACTTCGAGAGGGGGCGAGAGACCCAGTACTTC; v_call: TRBV6-5; j_call: TRBJ2-5; d_call: TRBD1; clone_size: few
cdr3_aa: CASSPDSRETQYF; cdr3_nt: TGTGCCAGCAGCCCGGACAGTCGGGAGACCCAGTACTTC; v_call: TRBV5-6; j_call: TRBJ2-5; d_call: NA; clone_size: many
cdr3_aa: CASSRPGAGKPYEQYF; cdr3_nt: TGTGCCAGCAGCAGACCAGGGGCAGGGAAGCCCTACGAGCAGTACTTC; v_call: TRBV7-8; j_call: TRBJ2-7; d_call: NA; clone_size: many
cdr3_aa: CASRRGGSNEQFF; cdr3_nt: TGTGCCAGCCGAAGAGGGGGCTCGAATGAGCAGTTCTTC; v_call: TRBV27; j_call: TRBJ2-1; d_call: TRBD1; clone_size: many
cdr3_aa: CASSSGSWETQYF; cdr3_nt: TGTGCCAGCAGCTCAGGCTCTTGGGAGACCCAGTACTTC; v_call: TRBV7-6; j_call: TRBJ2-5; d_call: NA; clone_size: few
cdr3_aa: CSAKGGLAGVADTQYF; cdr3_nt: TGCAGCGCTAAAGGGGGACTAGCGGGAGTTGCAGATACGCAGTATTTT; v_call: TRBV29-1; j_call: TRBJ2-3; d_call: TRBD2; clone_size: NA
cdr3_aa: CASSPDRGSNQPQHF; cdr3_nt: TGTGCCAGCAGTCCCGACAGGGGGAGCAATCAGCCCCAGCATTTT; v_call: TRBV6-1; j_call: TRBJ1-5; d_call: TRBD1; clone_size: many
cdr3_aa: CASNKGQSYGYTF; cdr3_nt: TGTGCCAGCAATAAGGGACAGTCCTATGGCTACACCTTC; v_call: TRBV6-1; j_call: TRBJ1-2; d_call: TRBD1; clone_size: many
cdr3_aa: CASRQLSGNTIYF; cdr3_nt: TGTGCCAGTAGGCAGTTATCTGGAAACACCATATATTTT; v_call: TRBV19; j_call: TRBJ1-3; d_call: NA; clone_size: many
cdr3_aa: CASSPTRGSYTF; cdr3_nt: TGTGCCAGCAGCCCGACAAGGGGTAGCTACACCTTC; v_call: TRBV12-3/TRBV12-4; j_call: TRBJ1-2; d_call: NA; clone_size: many
cdr3_aa: CASSQVWSSSYNEQFF; cdr3_nt: TGTGCCAGCAGCCAAGTTTGGTCTAGCTCCTACAATGAGCAGTTCTTC; v_call: TRBV14; j_call: TRBJ2-1; d_call: NA; clone_size: many
cdr3_aa: CASSLYGQGLNTEAFF; cdr3_nt: TGTGCCAGCAGCCTGTATGGACAGGGACTGAACACTGAAGCTTTCTTT; v_call: TRBV7-2; j_call: TRBJ1-1; d_call: TRBD1; clone_size: many
cdr3_aa: CASSPYYQETQYF; cdr3_nt: TGCGCCAGCAGCCCATACTACCAAGAGACCCAGTACTTC; v_call: TRBV5-1; j_call: TRBJ2-5; d_call: NA; clone_size: few
cdr3_aa: CASRPMDRAYGYTF; cdr3_nt: TGTGCCAGCAGACCAATGGACAGAGCTTATGGCTACACCTTC; v_call: TRBV7-2; j_call: TRBJ1-2; d_call: NA; clone_size: many
cdr3_aa: CASSQGGQRGYGYTF; cdr3_nt: TGTGCCAGCAGCCAAGGCGGACAGAGGGGCTATGGCTACACCTTC; v_call: TRBV4-2; j_call: TRBJ1-2; d_call: NA; clone_size: NA
cdr3_aa: CASSPTGGLGEQYF; cdr3_nt: TGTGCCAGCTCACCAACGGGGGGATTGGGCGAGCAGTACTTC; v_call: TRBV18; j_call: TRBJ2-7; d_call: TRBD2; clone_size: medium-sized
cdr3_aa: CASSSQLYTEAFF; cdr3_nt: TGTGCCAGCAGTTCCCAGTTGTACACTGAAGCTTTCTTT; v_call: TRBV12-3/TRBV12-4; j_call: TRBJ1-1; d_call: NA; clone_size: many
cdr3_aa: CASRSGDSLFTGELFF; cdr3_nt: TGTGCCAGCAGATCCGGGGACTCACTTTTTACCGGGGAGCTGTTTTTT; v_call: TRBV6-6; j_call: TRBJ2-2; d_call: NA; clone_size: NA
cdr3_aa: CSVEDTRGSTDTQYF; cdr3_nt: TGCAGCGTTGAAGATACCCGAGGGAGCACAGATACGCAGTATTTT; v_call: TRBV29-1; j_call: TRBJ2-3; d_call: NA; clone_size: NA
cdr3_aa: CASSEGSLPLHF; cdr3_nt: TGTGCCAGCAGCGAGGGTTCCCTACCCCTCCACTTT; v_call: TRBV2; j_call: TRBJ1-6; d_call: NA; clone_size: few
cdr3_aa: CASSQGRASGADYNEQFF; cdr3_nt: TGCGCCAGCAGCCAAGGAAGAGCTAGCGGGGCTGACTACAATGAGCAGTTCTTC; v_call: TRBV4-1; j_call: TRBJ2-1; d_call: TRBD2; clone_size: many
cdr3_aa: CASRGDSYEQYF; cdr3_nt: TGTGCCAGCAGAGGGGACAGCTACGAGCAGTACTTC; v_call: TRBV2; j_call: TRBJ2-7; d_call: TRBD1; clone_size: many
cdr3_aa: CASSGQGAGYGYTF; cdr3_nt: TGTGCCAGTAGTGGGCAGGGGGCGGGTTATGGCTACACCTTC; v_call: TRBV19; j_call: TRBJ1-2; d_call: TRBD1; clone_size: many
cdr3_aa: CASSRPGGGWADTQYF; cdr3_nt: TGTGCCAGCAGCCGACCAGGGGGAGGGTGGGCAGATACGCAGTATTTT; v_call: TRBV11-2; j_call: TRBJ2-3; d_call: NA; clone_size: NA
cdr3_aa: CASSVASGGLYNEQFF; cdr3_nt: TGTGCCAGCAGCGTAGCTAGCGGGGGGCTTTACAATGAGCAGTTCTTC; v_call: TRBV7-3; j_call: TRBJ2-1; d_call: TRBD2; clone_size: many
cdr3_aa: CASSWVGVTSYNEQFF; cdr3_nt: TGTGCCAGCAGCTGGGTAGGGGTAACCTCCTACAATGAGCAGTTCTTC; v_call: TRBV5-6; j_call: TRBJ2-1; d_call: NA; clone_size: many